These 17 T cell receptor beta chains originate from one sample sequenced in a study of blood T cell repertoires in COVID-19. Here immunoSEQ multiplex PCR was the method, and the copy in TCRdb shows in-frame clones only, minus some. This table has around 50,000 clones, about 89% appearing once. Sequenced material: peripheral blood. The receptors here all came from a man between 70 and 80 years old with active COVID-19.

The chain carries TRBV5-1 and TRBJ2-7; D unresolved. Germline lookup yields CDR1 SGHRS and CDR2 YFSETQ. The CDR3 consists of 11 residues. V was cut by 6 bases and J by 1 base, with 5 bases left in between. CDR3 in amino acids: CASTDSYEQYF. The CDR3 coding sequence is TGCGCCAGCACAGATTCCTACGAGCAGTACTTC.

This sequence joins TRBV2 and TRBJ2-3; 9 nucleotides match TRBD2. Germline assignment: CDR1 SNHLY and CDR2 FYNNEI. This CDR3 has 16 residues. J was trimmed by 4 bases and V by 5 bases; bases with no gene match: 10. CDR3 residues: CASSRMRGGVADTQYF. CDR3 nucleotides: TGTGCCAGCAGTCGGATGCGGGGGGGCGTTGCAGATACGCAGTATTTT.

The CDR3 DNA is TGTGCCAGCAGTGCGACCGGACAGGATGGCTACACCTTC. Translation gives CASSATGQDGYTF. The gene calls are TRBV6-4 and TRBJ1-2; 7 bases match TRBD1. V lost 4 bases and J lost 6; bases outside the gene matches: 5. Looked up from germline, CDR1 is MRHNA and CDR2 is SNTAGT. The CDR3 consists of 13 residues.

The CDR3 is CAWNRTPYEQYF. CDR3 nucleotide sequence: TGTGCCTGGAACAGAACCCCCTACGAGCAGTACTTC. This chain connects TRBV30 to TRBJ2-7; D gene unclear. Trimming left V 4 bases short and J 2 bases short, with 9 bases between. This CDR3 has 12 residues. Germline V gene sequence: CDR1 GTSNPN, CDR2 SVGIG (reference sequence). The full variable domain, its missing parts supplied by reference TRBV30 and TRBJ2-7, is SQTIHQWPATLVQPVGSPLSLECTVEGTSNPNLYWYRQAAGRGLQLLFYSVGIGQISSEVPQNLSASRPQDRQFILSSKKLLLSDSGFYLCAWNRTPYEQYFGPGTRLTVT.

V is TRBV7-9 and J is TRBJ2-5, with 8 bases fitting TRBD2. This CDR3 spans 16 amino acids. The V gene end was trimmed by 5 bases and the J gene end by 4 bases; junction bases not matched to a gene: 12. Per germline, CDR1 SEHNR and CDR2 FQNEAQ (reference sequence). The CDR3 loop is CASSPYGGGSSETQYF. For the CDR3, the DNA is TGTGCCAGCAGCCCATATGGCGGGGGGAGTTCAGAGACCCAGTACTTC.

The count of this clone is one. The chain combines TRBV7-9 with TRBJ1-2, with 7 bases fitting TRBD1. The V gene end was trimmed by 2 bases and the J gene end by 4 bases; junction bases not matched to a gene: 13. The CDR3 totals 17 residues. The germline gives CDR1 SEHNR, CDR2 FQNEAQ (reference sequence). CDR3 sequence reads: CASSLNSRGTAGYGYTF. As DNA, the CDR3 is TGTGCCAGCAGCTTAAATAGTAGGGGGACAGCAGGCTATGGCTACACCTTC.

For the CDR3, the DNA is TGTGCCAGCGGTTCGGAGGGGGCTGGCTATGGCTACACCTTC. Protein sequence: CASGSEGAGYGYTF. The chain joins TRBV5-8 to TRBJ1-2, with 7 bases fitting TRBD1. Germline-derived CDR1 and CDR2 are SGHTS and YDEGEE. This CDR3 comprises 14 residues. V dropped 7 bases and J dropped 4; count of bases not matched to a gene: 10.

V and J are TRBV6-1 and TRBJ2-6, with D unclear. CDR1 MNHNS and CDR2 SASEGT come from the germline V gene. The length of the CDR3 is 17 residues. The V end was cut by 1 base, the J end by 2 bases, with 12 bases between. CDR3 region: CASSEVSRNAGANVLTF. The CDR3 DNA reads TGTGCCAGCAGTGAAGTATCCAGAAATGCTGGGGCCAACGTCCTGACTTTC.

This chain joins TRBV6-2 or TRBV6-3 and TRBJ1-4, with D perhaps TRBD1 (5 bases). Trimming stripped 4 bases from V and 1 base from J, with 13 bases between. This CDR3 contains 16 residues. Germline-derived CDR1 and CDR2 are MNHEY and SVGEGT. CDR3 DNA: TGTGCCAGCAGTTCGTCTCGGGGGGGAACTAATGAAAAACTGTTTTTT. Translation: CASSSSRGGTNEKLFF.

The chain joins TRBV11-3 to TRBJ2-2; D might be TRBD1 (6 bases). Per the germline V gene, CDR1 is SGHNT and CDR2 is YENEEA. The CDR3 consists of 16 residues. Trimming stripped 4 bases from V and 1 base from J, with 13 bases between. CDR3 coding DNA: TGTGCCAGCAGCTCGCACGGACAGCTGAACACCGGGGAGCTGTTTTTT. It is translated as CASSSHGQLNTGELFF.

V gene TRBV19 combines with J gene TRBJ2-2; maybe TRBD1 (5 bases). V was shortened by 6 bases and J by 7 bases, with 18 bases between the two germline ends. There are 15 residues in the CDR3. Germline assignment: CDR1 LNHDA and CDR2 SQIVND (reference sequence). CDR3 protein: CASRAKGAGFGELFF. In DNA form, the CDR3 reads TGTGCCAGTAGGGCCAAAGGTGCAGGGTTCGGGGAGCTGTTTTTT.

The chain recombines TRBV10-3 with TRBJ2-3, with TRBD2 matching 10 bases. Per germline, CDR1 ENHRY and CDR2 SYGVKD. The trim removed 0 bases at V and 7 bases at J, leaving 10 bases unmatched. The CDR3 spans 17 residues. CDR3 sequence reads: CAISESTSAGGQHTQYF. For the CDR3, the DNA is TGTGCCATCAGTGAGTCGACGTCAGCGGGGGGGCAACATACGCAGTATTTT.

V usage is TRBV5-4 and J usage is TRBJ1-3; tentative D call: TRBD1 (6 bases). This CDR3 contains 15 residues. Germline CDR1 and CDR2: SGHNT and YYREEE (reference sequence). With 4 bases removed from V and 3 bases from J, the gap between germline ends came to 14 bases. The CDR3 protein is CASSPDTGFGNTIYF. CDR3 sequence (DNA): TGTGCCAGCAGCCCCGATACAGGGTTTGGAAACACCATATATTTT.

V usage is TRBV5-1 and J usage is TRBJ1-2; 10 bases are a match to TRBD1. V gave up 4 bases and J gave up 6 bases; unmatched junction bases: 9. This CDR3 is 15 amino acids long. The germline V gene encodes CDR1 SGHRS and CDR2 YFSETQ. This CDR3 reads CASSLPTGGKDGYTF. The CDR3 bases are TGCGCCAGCAGCCTACCGACAGGGGGCAAAGATGGCTACACCTTC.

This chain joins TRBV30 and TRBJ2-3; D is undetermined. With 1 base removed from V and 4 bases from J, the gap between germline ends came to 3 bases. This CDR3 has 11 residues. Germline V lookup: CDR1 GTSNPN, CDR2 SVGIG (reference sequence). CDR3 bases: TGTGCCTGGAGTGCCTCAGATACGCAGTATTTT. This codes for CAWSASDTQYF.

V gene TRBV7-9 combines with J gene TRBJ1-2; D gene ambiguous. Trimming removed 1 base from V and 2 bases from J, with 8 bases in between. CDR3 length: 14 amino acids. From germline, CDR1 is SEHNR and CDR2 FQNEAQ (reference sequence). The CDR3 reads CASSLESPNYGYTF. CDR3 DNA sequence: TGTGCCAGCAGCTTAGAATCCCCGAACTATGGCTACACCTTC.

The chain couples TRBV4-2 to TRBJ2-1; 13 nucleotides agree with TRBD2. The CDR3 extends over 17 amino acids. J gave up 3 bases and V 0 bases, and 2 bases lay outside the gene matches. Germline V gives CDR1 LGHNA, CDR2 YNFKEQ. CDR3 sequence: CASSQDRLAGGYNEQFF. CDR3 coding DNA: TGTGCCAGCAGCCAAGATCGACTAGCGGGGGGCTACAATGAGCAGTTCTTC.